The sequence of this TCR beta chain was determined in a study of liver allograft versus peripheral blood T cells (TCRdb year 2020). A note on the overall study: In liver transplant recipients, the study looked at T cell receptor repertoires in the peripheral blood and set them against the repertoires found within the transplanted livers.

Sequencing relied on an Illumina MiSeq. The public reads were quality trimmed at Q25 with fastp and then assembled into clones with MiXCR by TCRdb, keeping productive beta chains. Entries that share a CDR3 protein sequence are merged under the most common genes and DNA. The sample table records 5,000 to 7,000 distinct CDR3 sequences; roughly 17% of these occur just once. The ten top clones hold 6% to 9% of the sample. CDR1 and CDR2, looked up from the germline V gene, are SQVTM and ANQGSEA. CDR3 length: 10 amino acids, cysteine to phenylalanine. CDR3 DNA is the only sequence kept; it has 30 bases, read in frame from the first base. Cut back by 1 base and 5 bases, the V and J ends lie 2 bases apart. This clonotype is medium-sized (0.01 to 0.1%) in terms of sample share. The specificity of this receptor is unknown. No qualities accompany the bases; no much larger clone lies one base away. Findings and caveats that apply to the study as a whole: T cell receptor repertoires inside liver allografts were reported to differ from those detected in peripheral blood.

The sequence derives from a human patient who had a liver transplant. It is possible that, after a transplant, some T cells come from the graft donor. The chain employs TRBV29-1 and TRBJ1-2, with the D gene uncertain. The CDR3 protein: CSVEGYGYTF. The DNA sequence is TGCAGCGTTGAAGGGTATGGCTACACCTTC.